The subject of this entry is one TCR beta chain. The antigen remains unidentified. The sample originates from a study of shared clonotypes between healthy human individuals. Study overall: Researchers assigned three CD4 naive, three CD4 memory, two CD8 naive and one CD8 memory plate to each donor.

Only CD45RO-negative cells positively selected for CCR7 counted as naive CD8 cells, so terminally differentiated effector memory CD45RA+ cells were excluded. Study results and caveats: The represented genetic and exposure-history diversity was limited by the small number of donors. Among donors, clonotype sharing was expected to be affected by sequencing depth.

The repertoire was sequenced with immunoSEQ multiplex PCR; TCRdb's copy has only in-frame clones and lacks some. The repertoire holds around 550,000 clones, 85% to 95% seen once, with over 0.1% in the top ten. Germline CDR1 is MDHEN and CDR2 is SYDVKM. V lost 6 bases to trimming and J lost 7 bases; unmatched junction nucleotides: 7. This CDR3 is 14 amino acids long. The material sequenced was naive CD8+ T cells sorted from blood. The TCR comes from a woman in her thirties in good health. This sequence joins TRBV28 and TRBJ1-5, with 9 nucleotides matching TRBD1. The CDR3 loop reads CASSGTGGLQPQHF. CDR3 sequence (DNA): TGTGCCAGCAGCGGTACAGGGGGCTTGCAGCCCCAGCATTTT.